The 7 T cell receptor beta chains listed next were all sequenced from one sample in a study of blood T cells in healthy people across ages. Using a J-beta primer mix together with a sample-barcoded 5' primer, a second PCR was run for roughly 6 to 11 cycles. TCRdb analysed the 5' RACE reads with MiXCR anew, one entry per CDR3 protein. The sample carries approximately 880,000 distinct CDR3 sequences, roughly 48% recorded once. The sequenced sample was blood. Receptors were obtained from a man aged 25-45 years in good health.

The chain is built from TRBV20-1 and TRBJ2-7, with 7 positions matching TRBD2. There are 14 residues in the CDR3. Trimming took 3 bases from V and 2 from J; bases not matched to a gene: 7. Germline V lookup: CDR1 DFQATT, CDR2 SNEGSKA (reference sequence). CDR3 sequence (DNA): TGCAGTGCTAGGAAGCTAGCGGAACCCTACGAGCAGTACTTC. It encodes CSARKLAEPYEQYF.

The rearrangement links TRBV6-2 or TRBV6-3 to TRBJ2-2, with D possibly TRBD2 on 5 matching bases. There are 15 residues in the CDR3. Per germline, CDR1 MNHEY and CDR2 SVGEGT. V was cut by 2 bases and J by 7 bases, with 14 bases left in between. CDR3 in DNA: TGTGCCAGCAGTTACATTCCTCGACTAATCGGGGAGCTGTTTTTT. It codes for CASSYIPRLIGELFF.

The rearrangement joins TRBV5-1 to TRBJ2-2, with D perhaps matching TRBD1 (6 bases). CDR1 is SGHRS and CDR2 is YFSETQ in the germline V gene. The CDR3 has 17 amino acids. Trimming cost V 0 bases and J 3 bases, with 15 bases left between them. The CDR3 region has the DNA TGCGCCAGCAGCTTGGCCTACGCAGGGGCCGACACCGGGGAGCTGTTTTTT. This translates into CASSLAYAGADTGELFF.

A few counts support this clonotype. CDR3 bases: TGTGCCAGCACCATCCAGGGTTCCGGGGCCAACGTCCTGACTTTC. Translated, it gives CASTIQGSGANVLTF. This chain uses TRBV28 with TRBJ2-6, with D possibly being TRBD1 (5 bases). Deletions cut 7 bases from V and 4 bases from J, with 14 bases between. Germline lookup yields CDR1 MDHEN and CDR2 SYDVKM. This CDR3 has 15 residues.

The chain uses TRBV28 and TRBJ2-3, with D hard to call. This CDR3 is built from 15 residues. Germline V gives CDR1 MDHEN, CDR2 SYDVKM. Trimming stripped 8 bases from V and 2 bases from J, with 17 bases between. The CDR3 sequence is CASYRRARYTDTQYF. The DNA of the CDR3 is TGTGCCAGCTACCGTCGGGCACGCTACACAGATACGCAGTATTTT.

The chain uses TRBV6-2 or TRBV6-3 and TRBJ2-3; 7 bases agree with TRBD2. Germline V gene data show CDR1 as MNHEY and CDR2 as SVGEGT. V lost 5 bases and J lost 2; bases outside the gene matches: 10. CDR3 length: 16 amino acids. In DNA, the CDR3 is TGTGCCAGCAGTCCCCTTGAGAGCGGGGACACAGATACGCAGTATTTT. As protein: CASSPLESGDTDTQYF.

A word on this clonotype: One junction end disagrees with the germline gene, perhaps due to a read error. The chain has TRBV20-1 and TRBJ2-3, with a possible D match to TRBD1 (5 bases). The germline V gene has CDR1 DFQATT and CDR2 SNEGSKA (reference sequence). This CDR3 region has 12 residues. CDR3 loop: CSARYNTGTQYF. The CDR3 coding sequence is TGCAGTGCTAGATATAACACAGGTACGCAGTATTTT.